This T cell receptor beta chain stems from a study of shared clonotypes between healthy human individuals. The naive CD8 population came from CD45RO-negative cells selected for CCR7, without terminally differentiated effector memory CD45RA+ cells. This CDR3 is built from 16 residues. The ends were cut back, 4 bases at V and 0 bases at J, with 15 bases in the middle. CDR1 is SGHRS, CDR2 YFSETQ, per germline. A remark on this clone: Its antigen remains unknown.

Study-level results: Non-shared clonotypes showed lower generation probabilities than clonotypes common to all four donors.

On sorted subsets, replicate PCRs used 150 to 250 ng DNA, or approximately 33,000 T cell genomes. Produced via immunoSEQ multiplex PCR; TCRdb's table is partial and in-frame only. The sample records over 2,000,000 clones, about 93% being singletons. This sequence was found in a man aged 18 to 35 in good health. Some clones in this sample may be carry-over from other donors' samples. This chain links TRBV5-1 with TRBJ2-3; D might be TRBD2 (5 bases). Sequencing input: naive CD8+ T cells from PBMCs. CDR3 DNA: TGCGCCAGCAGCCCCGGGATCCGACTCAGCACAGATACGCAGTATTTT. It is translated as CASSPGIRLSTDTQYF.